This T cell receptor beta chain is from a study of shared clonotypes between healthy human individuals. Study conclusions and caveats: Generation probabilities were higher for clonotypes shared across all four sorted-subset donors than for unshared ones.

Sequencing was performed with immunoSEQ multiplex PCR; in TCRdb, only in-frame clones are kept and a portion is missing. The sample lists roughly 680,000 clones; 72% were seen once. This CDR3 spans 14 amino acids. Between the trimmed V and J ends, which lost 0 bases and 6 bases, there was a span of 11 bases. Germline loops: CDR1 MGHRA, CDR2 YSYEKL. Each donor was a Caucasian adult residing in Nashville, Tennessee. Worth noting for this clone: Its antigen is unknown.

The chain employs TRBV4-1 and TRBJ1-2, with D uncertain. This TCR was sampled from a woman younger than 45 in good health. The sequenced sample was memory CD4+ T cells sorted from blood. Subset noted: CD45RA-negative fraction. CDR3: CASSQEFQVNGYTF. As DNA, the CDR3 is TGCGCCAGCAGCCAAGAATTCCAGGTTAATGGCTACACCTTC.